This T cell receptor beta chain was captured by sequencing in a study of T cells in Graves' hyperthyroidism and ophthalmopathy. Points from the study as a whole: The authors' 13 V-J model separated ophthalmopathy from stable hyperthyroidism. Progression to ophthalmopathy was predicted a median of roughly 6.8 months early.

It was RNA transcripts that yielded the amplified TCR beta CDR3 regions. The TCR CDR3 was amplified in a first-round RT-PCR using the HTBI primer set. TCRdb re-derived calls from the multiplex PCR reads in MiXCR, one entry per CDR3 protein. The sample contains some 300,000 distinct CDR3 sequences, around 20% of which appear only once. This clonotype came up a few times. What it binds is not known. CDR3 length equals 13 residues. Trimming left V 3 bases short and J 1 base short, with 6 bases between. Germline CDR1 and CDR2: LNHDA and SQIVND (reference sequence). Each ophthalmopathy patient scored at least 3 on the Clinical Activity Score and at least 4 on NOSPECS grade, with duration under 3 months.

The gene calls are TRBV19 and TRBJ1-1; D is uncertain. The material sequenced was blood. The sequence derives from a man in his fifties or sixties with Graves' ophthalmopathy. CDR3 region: CASSIPGNTEAFF. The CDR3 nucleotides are TGTGCCAGTAGTATCCCGGGGAACACTGAAGCTTTCTTT.